This T cell receptor beta chain appears in the sequencing data of a study of blood T cell repertoires in COVID-19. On the study more broadly: Whether acute or convalescent, the COVID-19 samples came from the United States, Italy and Spain. PBMCs, B-cell-depleted T cells, or T cells provided the cDNA or gDNA that made up the material.

Germline CDR1 reads LNHDA; CDR2 reads SQIVND (reference sequence). Losses at the gene ends were 3 bases for V and 1 base for J; bases not matched to a gene: 10. CDR3 size: 17 residues. Repertoires were generated with immunoSEQ multiplex PCR, while TCRdb's copy carries only in-frame clones and drops some. The table shows 60,000 to 85,000 clones, with about 80% occurring only once. The rearrangement uses TRBV19 and TRBJ2-3, with 7 nucleotides matching TRBD2. Sample: peripheral blood. The receptor was derived from a man between 65 and 85 years old who had recovered from COVID-19. The CDR3 reads CASSITLGLAGTDTQYF. The DNA of the CDR3 is TGTGCCAGTAGTATTACTCTGGGGCTAGCGGGCACAGATACGCAGTATTTT.